A selection of T cell receptor beta chains follows, all from one sample in a study of blood T cell repertoires in COVID-19. Using immunoSEQ multiplex PCR, the repertoire was profiled, and TCRdb retains in-frame clones only, with some absent. The sample consists of 95,000 to 130,000 clones, roughly four fifths of them appearing once. The specimen sequenced was peripheral blood. These receptors came from a man between 65 and 79 years old with active or convalescent COVID-19. Each CDR3 is given without its conserved first and last residue. D genes are given only for firm matches.

j_call d_call v_call cdr3_aa
TRBJ2-1 TRBD1 TRBV6-5 ASRPPGGSYNEQF
TRBJ2-4 NA TRBV5-4 ASSLWGPAKNIQY
TRBJ1-1 NA TRBV11-3 ASSFNGNTEAF
TRBJ1-2 NA TRBV28 ASSLSLNYGYT
TRBJ2-2 TRBD2 TRBV5-4 ASSVGLAEHTGELF
TRBJ2-1 NA TRBV5-1 ASSPGDELDNEQF
TRBJ1-4 NA TRBV28 ASSLGGGTNEKLF
TRBJ1-1 NA TRBV4-1 ASRDGQPNTEAF
TRBJ2-7 TRBD1 TRBV6-5 ASTGQGRPYEQY
TRBJ2-1 NA TRBV3-1/TRBV3-2 ASSLTQRNEQF
TRBJ2-5 NA TRBV5-1 ASSLGAAKSQETQY
TRBJ2-1 NA TRBV5-1 ASSLNGVNEQF
TRBJ2-7 NA TRBV12-3/TRBV12-4 ASSPGQYEQY
TRBJ2-2 TRBD2 TRBV4-3 ASSQEAGTSTGELF
TRBJ1-1 NA TRBV5-1 ASSFRGSTEAF
TRBJ2-1 NA TRBV4-1 ASSQEAGLYNEQF